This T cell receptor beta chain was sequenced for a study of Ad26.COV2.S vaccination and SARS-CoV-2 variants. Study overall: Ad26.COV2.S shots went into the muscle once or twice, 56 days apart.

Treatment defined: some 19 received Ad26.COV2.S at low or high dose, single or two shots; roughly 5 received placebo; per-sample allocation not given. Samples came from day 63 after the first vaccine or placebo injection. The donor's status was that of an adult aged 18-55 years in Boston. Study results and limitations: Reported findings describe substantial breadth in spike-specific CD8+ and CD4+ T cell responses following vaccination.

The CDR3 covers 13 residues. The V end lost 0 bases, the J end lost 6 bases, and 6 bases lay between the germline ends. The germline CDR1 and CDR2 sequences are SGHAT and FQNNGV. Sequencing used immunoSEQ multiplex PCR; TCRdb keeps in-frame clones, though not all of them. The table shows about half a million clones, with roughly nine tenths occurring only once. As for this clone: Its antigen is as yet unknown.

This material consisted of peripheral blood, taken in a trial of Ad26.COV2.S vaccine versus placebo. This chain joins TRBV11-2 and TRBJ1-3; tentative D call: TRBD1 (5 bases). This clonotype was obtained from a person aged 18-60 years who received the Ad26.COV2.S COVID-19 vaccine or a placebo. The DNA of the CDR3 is TGTGCCAGCAGCTTAGAGGGGGTAAACACCATATATTTT. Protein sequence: CASSLEGVNTIYF.